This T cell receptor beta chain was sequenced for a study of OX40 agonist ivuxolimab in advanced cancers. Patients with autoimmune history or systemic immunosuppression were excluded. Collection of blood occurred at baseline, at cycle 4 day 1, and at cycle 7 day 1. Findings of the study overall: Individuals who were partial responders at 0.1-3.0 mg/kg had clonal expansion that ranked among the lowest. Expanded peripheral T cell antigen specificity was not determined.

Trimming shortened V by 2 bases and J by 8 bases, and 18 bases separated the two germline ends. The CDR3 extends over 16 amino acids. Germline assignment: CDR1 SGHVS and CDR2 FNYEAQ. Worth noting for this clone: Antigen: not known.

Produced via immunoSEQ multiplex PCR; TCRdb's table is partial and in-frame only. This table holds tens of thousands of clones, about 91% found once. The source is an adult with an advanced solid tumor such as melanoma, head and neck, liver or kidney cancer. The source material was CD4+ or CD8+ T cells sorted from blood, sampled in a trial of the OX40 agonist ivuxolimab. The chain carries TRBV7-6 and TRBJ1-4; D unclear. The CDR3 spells CASSLTRIRGGEKLFF. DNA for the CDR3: TGTGCCAGCAGCTTAACAAGAATACGGGGAGGCGAAAAACTGTTTTTT.